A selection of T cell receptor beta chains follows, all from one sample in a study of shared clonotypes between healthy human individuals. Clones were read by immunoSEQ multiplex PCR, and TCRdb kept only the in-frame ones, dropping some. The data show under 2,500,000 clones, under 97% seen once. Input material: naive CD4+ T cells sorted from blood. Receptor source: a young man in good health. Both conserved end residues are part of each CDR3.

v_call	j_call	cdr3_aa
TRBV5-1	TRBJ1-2	CASSLGGGGSYGYTF
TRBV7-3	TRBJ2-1	CASSSRGEYNEQFF
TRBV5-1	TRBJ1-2	CASSLVSGNYGYTF
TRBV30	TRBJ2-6	CAWSVANVLTF
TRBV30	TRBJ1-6	CAWGSDRVRGYNSPLHF
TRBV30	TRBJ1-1	CAGHRQGLGQTEAFF
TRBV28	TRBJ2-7	CASSLRGPGKQYF
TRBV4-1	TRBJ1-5	CASSQEEAKGYSNQPQHF
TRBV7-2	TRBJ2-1	CASSIEGGDYNEQFF
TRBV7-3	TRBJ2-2	CASSQNQGGNTGELFF
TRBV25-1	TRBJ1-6	CASSEDSARISPLHF
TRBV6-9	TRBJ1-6	CASSLGQGASNSPLHF
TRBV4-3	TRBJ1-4	CASSRTTVGNEKLFF
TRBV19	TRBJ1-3	CASTFHGSGNTIYF
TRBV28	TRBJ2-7	CASSLYSGNGYEQYF
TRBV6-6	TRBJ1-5	CASSGSNQPQHF
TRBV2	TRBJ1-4	CASSEQGEKLFF
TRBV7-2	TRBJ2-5	CASSMRLETQYF
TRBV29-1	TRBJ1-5	CSVVGDRGQGQPQHF
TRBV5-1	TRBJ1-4	CASSWRTGGDEKLFF
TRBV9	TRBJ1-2	CASSVAQGYGYTF
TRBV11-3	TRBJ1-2	CASSLLGGSYGYTF
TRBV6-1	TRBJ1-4	CASSLGYGNEKLFF
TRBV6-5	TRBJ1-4	CASSLLGATNEKLFF
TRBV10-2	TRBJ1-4	CASRAWDRNEKLFF
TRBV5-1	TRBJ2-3	CASSPSSAGDTQYF
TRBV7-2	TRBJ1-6	CASSLTTANSPLHF
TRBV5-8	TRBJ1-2	CASSGRGVPLYGYTF
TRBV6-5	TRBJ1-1	CASRTNTEAFF
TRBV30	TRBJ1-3	CACRIGSGNTIYF
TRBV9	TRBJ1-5	CASSVDPQADQPQHF
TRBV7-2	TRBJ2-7	CASSKQGDPYEQYF
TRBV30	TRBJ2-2	CAWSVLTYTGELFF
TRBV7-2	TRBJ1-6	CASSLAGGVSSPLHF
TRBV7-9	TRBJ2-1	CASSSLATYNEQFF
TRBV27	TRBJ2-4	CASSNRASRLAKNIQYF
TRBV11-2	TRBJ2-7	CASSPGLAEGTYEQYF
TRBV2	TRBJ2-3	CASSDYSGRDTQYF
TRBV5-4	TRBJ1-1	CASSFLQNYMNTEAFF
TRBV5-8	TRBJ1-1	CASSLDMWNTEAFF
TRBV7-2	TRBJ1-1	CASSPGQGSTEAFF
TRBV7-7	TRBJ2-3	CASSSGLAGTDTQYF
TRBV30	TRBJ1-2	CAWSGDRNYGYTF
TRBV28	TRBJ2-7	CASSLTGGPSYEQYF
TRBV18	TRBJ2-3	CASSPSGDTQYF
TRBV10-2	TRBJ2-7	CASRGAGGHEQYF
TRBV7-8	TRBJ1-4	CASSLAVGGGEKLFF
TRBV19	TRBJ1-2	CASSSRQRTYGYTF
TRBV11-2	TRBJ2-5	CASSFLSQRQETQYF
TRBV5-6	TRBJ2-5	CASSLGLAEKTQYF
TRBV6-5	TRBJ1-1	CASCSRTGTEAFF
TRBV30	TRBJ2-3	CAWRQGLRTDTQYF
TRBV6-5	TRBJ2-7	CASSYDQRREQYF
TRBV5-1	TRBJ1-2	CASSLGQGSDGYTF